Sequencing of this T cell receptor beta chain was carried out in a study of cytomegalovirus exposure and HLA in healthy donors. Study-wide results and caveats: Earlier analysis looked at TCR beta V segments, and most were productive about 90% or about 30% of the time.

Comments on this clone: Its specificity is unknown.

60 Vbeta and 13 Jbeta primers were used in PCR. TCRdb's table, derived via immunoSEQ multiplex PCR, lists solely in-frame clones and lacks some. The sample has 110,000 to 150,000 clones, approximately 81% seen once; the top ten hold about 2.5%. Germline assignment: CDR1 PRHDT and CDR2 FYEKMQ (reference sequence). CDR3 length: 16 amino acids. V was clipped by 5 bases and J by 4 bases; unmatched bases: 8. This clonotype was obtained from a boy younger than 10 in good health and CMV-seronegative. Sequenced material: PBMCs. This sequence joins TRBV13 and TRBJ1-4, with 9 nucleotides matching TRBD1. CDR3 loop: CASSTNADRGNEKLFF. DNA of the CDR3: TGTGCCAGCAGCACTAATGCGGACAGGGGTAATGAAAAACTGTTTTTT.